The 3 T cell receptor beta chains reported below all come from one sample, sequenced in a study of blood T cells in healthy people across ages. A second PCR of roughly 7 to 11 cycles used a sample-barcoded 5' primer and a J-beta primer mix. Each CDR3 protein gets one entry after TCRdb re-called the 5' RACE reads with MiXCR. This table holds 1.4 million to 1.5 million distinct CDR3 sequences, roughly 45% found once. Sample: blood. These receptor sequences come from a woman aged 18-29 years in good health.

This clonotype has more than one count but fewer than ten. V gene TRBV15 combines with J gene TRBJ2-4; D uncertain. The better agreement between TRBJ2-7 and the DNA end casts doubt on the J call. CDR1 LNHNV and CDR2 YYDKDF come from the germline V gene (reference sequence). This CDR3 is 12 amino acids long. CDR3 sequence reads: CATAKDSFEQYF. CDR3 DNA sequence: TGTGCCACCGCAAAGGATAGTTTCGAGCAGTACTTC.

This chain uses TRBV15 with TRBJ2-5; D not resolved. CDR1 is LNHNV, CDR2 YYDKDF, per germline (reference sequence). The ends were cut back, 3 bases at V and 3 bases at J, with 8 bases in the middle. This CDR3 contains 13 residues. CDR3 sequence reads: CATSSGPEETQYF. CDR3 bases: TGTGCCACCAGCAGCGGACCTGAAGAGACCCAGTACTTC.

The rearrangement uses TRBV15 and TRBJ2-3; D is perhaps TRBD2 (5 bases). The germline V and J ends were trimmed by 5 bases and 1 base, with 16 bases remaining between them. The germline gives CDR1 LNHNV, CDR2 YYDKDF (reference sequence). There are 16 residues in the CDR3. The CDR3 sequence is CATSAPDSQRTDTQYF. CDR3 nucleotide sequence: TGTGCCACCAGCGCCCCGGACTCCCAGCGCACAGATACGCAGTATTTT.